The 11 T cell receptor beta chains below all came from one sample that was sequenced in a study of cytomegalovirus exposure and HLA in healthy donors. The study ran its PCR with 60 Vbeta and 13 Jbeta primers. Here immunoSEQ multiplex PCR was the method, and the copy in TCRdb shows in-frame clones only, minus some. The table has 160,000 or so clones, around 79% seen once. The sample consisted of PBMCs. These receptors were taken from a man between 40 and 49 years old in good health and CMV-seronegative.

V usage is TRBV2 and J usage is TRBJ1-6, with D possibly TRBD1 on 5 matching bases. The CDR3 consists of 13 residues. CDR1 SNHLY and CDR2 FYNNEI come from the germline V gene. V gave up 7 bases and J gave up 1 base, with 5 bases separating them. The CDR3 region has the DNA TGTGCCAGCAAGGGGTCCTATAATTCACCCCTCCACTTT. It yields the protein CASKGSYNSPLHF. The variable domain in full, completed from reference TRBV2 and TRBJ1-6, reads EPEVTQTPSHQVTQMGQEVILRCVPISNHLYFYWYRQILGQKVEFLVSFYNNEISEKSEIFDDQFSVERPDGSNFTLKIRSTKLEDSAMYFCASKGSYNSPLHFGNGTRLTVT.

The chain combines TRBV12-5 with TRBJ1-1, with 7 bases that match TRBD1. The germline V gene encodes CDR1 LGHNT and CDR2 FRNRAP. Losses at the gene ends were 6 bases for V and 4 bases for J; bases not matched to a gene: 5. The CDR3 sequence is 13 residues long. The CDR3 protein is CASGQTGSTEAFF. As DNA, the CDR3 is TGTGCTAGTGGGCAGACAGGGTCCACTGAAGCTTTCTTT.

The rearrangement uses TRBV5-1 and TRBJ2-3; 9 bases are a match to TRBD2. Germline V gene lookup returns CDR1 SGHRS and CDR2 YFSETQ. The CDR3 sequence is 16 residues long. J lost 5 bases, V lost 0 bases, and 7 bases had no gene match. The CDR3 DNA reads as TGCGCCAGCAGCTTGGGAGGGACTAGCTTCAGAGATACGCAGTATTTT. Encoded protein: CASSLGGTSFRDTQYF.

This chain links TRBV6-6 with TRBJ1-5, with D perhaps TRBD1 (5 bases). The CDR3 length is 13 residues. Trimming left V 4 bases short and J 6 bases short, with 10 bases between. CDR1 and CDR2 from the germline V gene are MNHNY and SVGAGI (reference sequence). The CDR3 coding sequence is TGTGCCAGCAGTTTTCCTCAGGGTCAGCCCCAGCATTTT. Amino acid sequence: CASSFPQGQPQHF.

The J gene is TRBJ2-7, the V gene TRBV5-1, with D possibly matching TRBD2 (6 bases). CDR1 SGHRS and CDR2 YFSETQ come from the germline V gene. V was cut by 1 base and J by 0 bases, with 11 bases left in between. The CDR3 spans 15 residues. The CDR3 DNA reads TGCGCCAGCAGCTTGTACGGGGGAAGCTCCTACGAGCAGTACTTC. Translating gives CASSLYGGSSYEQYF.

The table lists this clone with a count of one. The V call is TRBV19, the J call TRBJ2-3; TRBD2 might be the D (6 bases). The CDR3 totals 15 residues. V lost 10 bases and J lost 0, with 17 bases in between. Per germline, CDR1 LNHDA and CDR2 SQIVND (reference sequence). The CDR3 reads CATALGGTSTDTQYF. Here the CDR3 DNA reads TGTGCCACCGCCCTTGGGGGGACTAGCACAGATACGCAGTATTTT.

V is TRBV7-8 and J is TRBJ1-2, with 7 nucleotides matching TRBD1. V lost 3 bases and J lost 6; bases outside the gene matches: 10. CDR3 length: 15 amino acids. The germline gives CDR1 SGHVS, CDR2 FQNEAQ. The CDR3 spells CASSFGQVYPDGYTF. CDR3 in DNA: TGTGCCAGCAGCTTTGGACAGGTCTATCCGGATGGCTACACCTTC.

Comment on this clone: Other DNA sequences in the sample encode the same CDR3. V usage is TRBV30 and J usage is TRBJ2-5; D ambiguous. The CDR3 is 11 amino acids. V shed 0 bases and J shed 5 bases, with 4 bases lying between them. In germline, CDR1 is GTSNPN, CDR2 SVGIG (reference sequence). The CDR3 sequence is CAWSVLETQYF. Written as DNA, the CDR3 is TGTGCCTGGAGTGTACTCGAGACCCAGTACTTC.

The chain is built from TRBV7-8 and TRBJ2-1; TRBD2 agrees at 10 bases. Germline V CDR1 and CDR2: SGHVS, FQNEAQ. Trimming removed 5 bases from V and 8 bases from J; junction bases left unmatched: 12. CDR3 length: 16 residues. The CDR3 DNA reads TGTGCCAGCAGCCGCCGGGAGCGGGGGGGTCTCCATGAGCAGTTCTTC. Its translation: CASSRRERGGLHEQFF.

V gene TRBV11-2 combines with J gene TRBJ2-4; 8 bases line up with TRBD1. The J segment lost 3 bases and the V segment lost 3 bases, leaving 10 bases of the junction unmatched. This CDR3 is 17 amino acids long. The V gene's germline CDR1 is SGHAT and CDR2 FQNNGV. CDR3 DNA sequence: TGTGCCAGCAGCTTTCTTTCTTCCGGGACAGGCAAAAACATTCAGTACTTC. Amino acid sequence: CASSFLSSGTGKNIQYF.

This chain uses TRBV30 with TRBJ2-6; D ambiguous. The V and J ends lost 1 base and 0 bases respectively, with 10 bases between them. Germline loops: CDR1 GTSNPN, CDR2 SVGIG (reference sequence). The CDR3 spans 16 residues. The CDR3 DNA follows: TGTGCCTGGAGTGGGAGATCCCTCTCTGGGGCCAACGTCCTGACTTTC. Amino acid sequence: CAWSGRSLSGANVLTF. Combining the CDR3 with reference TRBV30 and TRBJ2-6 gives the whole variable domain SQTIHQWPATLVQPVGSPLSLECTVEGTSNPNLYWYRQAAGRGLQLLFYSVGIGQISSEVPQNLSASRPQDRQFILSSKKLLLSDSGFYLCAWSGRSLSGANVLTFGAGSRLTVL.